The TCR beta chain described here comes from a study of preoperative IRX-2 immunotherapy in early breast cancer. Treatment indicated: preoperative locoregional IRX-2 cytokine immunotherapy. Patients received preoperative, locoregional IRX-2 cytokine immunotherapy in a phase Ib study. Assay: immunoSEQ multiplex PCR; the TCRdb copy retains only in-frame clones and omits some. The sample lists under 30,000 clones, roughly nine tenths occurring once. V dropped 5 bases and J dropped 5; count of bases not matched to a gene: 10. The CDR3 spans 16 residues. The germline CDR1 and CDR2 sequences are SEHNR and FQNEAQ (reference sequence).

The sequencing used tumor tissue, collected after IRX-2 immunotherapy. This sequence was found in a human donor with breast cancer. This rearrangement joins TRBV7-9 to TRBJ2-3; TRBD2 matches at 10 bases. The CDR3 bases are TGTGCCAGCAGCCCCCAAGCGGGGGGGCCTCAAGATACGCAGTATTTT. As protein: CASSPQAGGPQDTQYF.